The 8 T cell receptor beta chains in this list originate from one sample, sequenced in a study of blood T cell repertoires in COVID-19. TCRdb's copy holds only in-frame clones and misses some; the assay was immunoSEQ multiplex PCR. The repertoire holds about 220,000 clones, with 70% to 90% as singletons. Specimen: peripheral blood. The receptors stem from a man aged 50-60 years who had recovered from COVID-19.

V gene TRBV5-1 combines with J gene TRBJ2-3; 7 bases map to TRBD2. The CDR3 runs 14 residues. Germline V gene lookup returns CDR1 SGHRS and CDR2 YFSETQ. Losses at the gene ends were 4 bases for V and 1 base for J; bases not matched to a gene: 3. CDR3 region: CASSVGLGTDTQYF. In nucleotides, the CDR3 is TGCGCCAGCAGCGTCGGACTAGGCACAGATACGCAGTATTTT.

This chain connects TRBV2 to TRBJ2-7, with TRBD1 matching 7 bases. Germline assignment: CDR1 SNHLY and CDR2 FYNNEI. V lost 2 bases to trimming and J lost 2 bases; unmatched junction nucleotides: 3. There are 14 residues in the CDR3. The CDR3 loop reads CASSERQGAYEQYF. Written as DNA, the CDR3 is TGTGCCAGCAGTGAACGGCAGGGGGCCTACGAGCAGTACTTC.

This chain connects TRBV28 to TRBJ2-7; TRBD1 matches at 8 bases. V lost 3 bases to trimming and J lost 3 bases; unmatched junction nucleotides: 10. In germline, CDR1 is MDHEN, CDR2 SYDVKM. The CDR3 is 16 residues long. CDR3 nucleotides: TGTGCCAGCAGTTTTCGGTCCGGACAGGGTCTCTACGAGCAGTACTTC. Protein sequence: CASSFRSGQGLYEQYF.

In its sample, this clone was seen a few times. This chain uses TRBV20-1 with TRBJ1-5; tentatively, D is TRBD1 (6 bases). CDR3 length equals 14 residues. Trimming shortened V by 3 bases and J by 3 bases, and 12 bases separated the two germline ends. Germline lookup yields CDR1 DFQATT and CDR2 SNEGSKA (reference sequence). The CDR3 reads CSASSTGTNQPQHF. The CDR3 DNA reads TGCAGTGCTAGTAGTACAGGGACCAATCAGCCCCAGCATTTT.

V usage is TRBV19 and J usage is TRBJ2-3; a possible D gene is TRBD1 (7 bases). Per the germline V gene, CDR1 is LNHDA and CDR2 is SQIVND (reference sequence). This CDR3 comprises 15 residues. Trimming shortened V by 5 bases and J by 0 bases, and 12 bases separated the two germline ends. The CDR3 loop is CASSHRGLSTDTQYF. The CDR3 bases are TGTGCCAGTAGTCACAGGGGACTTAGCACAGATACGCAGTATTTT.

This clone was seen more than once but under ten times. The chain recombines TRBV5-1 with TRBJ1-5; TRBD1 aligns across 11 bases. J gave up 6 bases and V 4 bases, and 3 bases lay outside the gene matches. This CDR3 spans 14 amino acids. CDR1 SGHRS and CDR2 YFSETQ come from the germline V gene. The CDR3 region is CASSIGTGGQPQHF. DNA of the CDR3: TGCGCCAGCAGCATCGGGACAGGGGGTCAGCCCCAGCATTTT.

The rearrangement uses TRBV7-9 and TRBJ1-2; 10 bases are shared with TRBD1. V lost 6 bases and J lost 9; bases outside the gene matches: 7. The CDR3 runs 13 residues. Germline lookup yields CDR1 SEHNR and CDR2 FQNEAQ (reference sequence). In DNA, the CDR3 is TGTGCCAGCAGTAGGGGACAGGGGACCAGCTACACCTTC. Protein sequence: CASSRGQGTSYTF. The full variable domain, with the rest looked up from reference TRBV7-9 and TRBJ1-2, is DTGVSQNPRHKITKRGQNVTFRCDPISEHNRLYWYRQTLGQGPEFLTYFQNEAQLEKSRLLSDRFSAERPKGSFSTLEIQRTEQGDSAMYLCASSRGQGTSYTFGSGTRLTVV.

The chain combines TRBV3-1 (or the pseudogene TRBV3-2) with TRBJ1-2; TRBD1 aligns across 9 bases. This CDR3 has 16 amino acids. V trimming: 2 bases; J trimming: 3 bases; junction bases outside the gene matches: 7. Germline CDR1 is LGHDT and CDR2 is YNNKEL (reference sequence). The CDR3 DNA sequence: TGTGCCAGCAGCCAATATACGAGACAGGGGGACTATGGCTACACCTTC. It is translated as CASSQYTRQGDYGYTF.